Shown below are 2 T cell receptor beta chains from a single sample sequenced in a study of molecular identifiers for immune sequencing clone quantification. Via MiXCR, TCRdb re-called the PCR reads, giving one row per CDR3 protein. The sample has some 590,000 distinct CDR3 sequences; 25% are singletons. The sequenced sample consisted of naive CD8+ T cells from blood, with Jurkat cell RNA spiked in. Documented subset: FACS-sorted CD8+CD4-CCR7+CD45RA+ naive T cells. The source of these receptors is a human donor in good health. Some libraries in this study had Jurkat cell RNA spiked in.

The chain recombines TRBV29-1 with TRBJ2-7; 10 positions match TRBD1. Germline CDR1 SQVTM, CDR2 ANQGSEA. The trim removed 1 base at V and 2 bases at J, leaving 5 bases unmatched. The CDR3 is made up of 15 amino acids. The CDR3 sequence: CSVEVAGQGTYEQYF. The CDR3 DNA is TGCAGCGTTGAAGTCGCGGGACAGGGGACCTACGAGCAGTACTTC.

This clonotype showed up just a few times. The rearrangement uses TRBV3-1 and TRBJ2-3, with D maybe TRBD2 (5 bases). Deletions cut 4 bases from V and 0 bases from J, with 17 bases between. The germline V gene has CDR1 LGHDT and CDR2 YNNKEL (reference sequence). The CDR3 is 17 amino acids. This chain's CDR3 is CASSPYPLPGSTDTQYF. DNA of the CDR3: TGTGCCAGCAGCCCCTACCCCCTCCCGGGAAGCACAGATACGCAGTATTTT.